These 27 T cell receptor beta chains came from one sample sequenced in a study of blood T cell repertoires in COVID-19. TCRdb keeps only in-frame clones here, not all; method: immunoSEQ multiplex PCR. The sample lists around 370,000 clones, about 88% occurring once. Sample: peripheral blood. The source is a woman in her 70s with COVID-19, enrolled during active disease.

The V call is TRBV6-6, the J call TRBJ1-2; D call uncertain. The V end lost 6 bases, the J end lost 0 bases, and 11 bases lay between the germline ends. The V gene's germline CDR1 is MNHNY and CDR2 SVGAGI (reference sequence). This CDR3 comprises 14 residues. The CDR3 loop is CASSLLVANYGYTF. The CDR3 DNA reads TGTGCCAGCAGCTTGTTAGTAGCTAACTATGGCTACACCTTC.

This sequence joins TRBV7-8 and TRBJ1-4; D perhaps matches TRBD1 (5 bases). The V end lost 5 bases, the J end lost 0 bases, and 7 bases lay between the germline ends. This CDR3 contains 14 residues. The germline gives CDR1 SGHVS, CDR2 FQNEAQ. CDR3: CASSPTATNEKLFF. CDR3 in DNA: TGTGCCAGCAGCCCGACAGCAACTAATGAAAAACTGTTTTTT.

The chain is built from TRBV5-6 and TRBJ1-4, with D perhaps matching TRBD1 (5 bases). Per the germline V gene, CDR1 is SGHDT and CDR2 is YYEEEE. This CDR3 is built from 13 residues. V lost 10 bases, J lost 5 bases, and 15 bases lay in between. The CDR3 sequence is CAHQTANNEKLFF. In nucleotides, the CDR3 is TGTGCCCACCAGACAGCCAACAATGAAAAACTGTTTTTT. Filled out from reference TRBV5-6 and TRBJ1-4, the complete variable domain reads DAGVTQSPTHLIKTRGQQVTLRCSPKSGHDTVSWYQQALGQGPQFIFQYYEEEERQRGNFPDRFSGHQFPNYSSELNVNALLLGDSALYLCAHQTANNEKLFFGSGTQLSVL.

This clone was counted a few times. V and J are TRBV7-9 and TRBJ1-1; perhaps TRBD1 as D (6 bases). The CDR3 runs to 13 residues. Trimming took off 5 bases at V and 1 base at J, with 8 bases between the two ends. Germline values: CDR1 SEHNR, CDR2 FQNEAQ (reference sequence). The CDR3 nucleotides are TGTGCCAGCAGCAGGGGGGCGAACACTGAAGCTTTCTTT. Translating gives CASSRGANTEAFF.

This clone was counted between two and nine times. This chain links TRBV6-6 with TRBJ2-2; D remains ambiguous. The length of the CDR3 is 12 residues. The V end was cut by 4 bases, the J end by 5 bases, with 5 bases between. Germline values: CDR1 MNHNY, CDR2 SVGAGI (reference sequence). This CDR3 reads CASSLVTGELFF. DNA for the CDR3: TGTGCCAGCAGTTTAGTTACCGGGGAGCTGTTTTTT.

This clone was found a few times. The chain has TRBV2 and TRBJ1-5; 9 bases match TRBD1. After removal of 4 bases from V and 14 bases from J, the junction contained 6 bases not matched to a gene. Germline V lookup: CDR1 SNHLY, CDR2 FYNNEI. The CDR3 consists of 12 residues. The CDR3 nucleotides read TGTGCCAGCAGTGTGGTCGGACAGGGGAAGCATTTT. Translation: CASSVVGQGKHF.

The CDR3 is CASSLAWTDEKLFF. The CDR3 nucleotides are TGCGCCAGCAGCTTGGCATGGACAGATGAAAAACTGTTTTTT. V gene TRBV5-1 combines with J gene TRBJ1-4, with a possible D match to TRBD1 (6 bases). This CDR3 is 14 amino acids long. In germline, CDR1 is SGHRS, CDR2 YFSETQ. The V and J ends lost 0 bases and 6 bases respectively, with 9 bases between them.

This clone was observed a few times. The chain links TRBV6-4 to TRBJ2-1; TRBD1 matches 9 bases. The CDR3 has 16 residues. V dropped 3 bases and J dropped 8; count of bases not matched to a gene: 11. Germline CDR1 and CDR2: MRHNA and SNTAGT. DNA for the CDR3: TGTGCCAGCAGTGAGGACGCGGGACAGGGTAGGGATGAGCAGTTCTTC. It codes for CASSEDAGQGRDEQFF.

This clone was found once. The chain recombines TRBV27 with TRBJ1-3; D not resolved. The germline V gene encodes CDR1 MNHEY and CDR2 SMNVEV (reference sequence). The CDR3 covers 16 residues. V was clipped by 6 bases and J by 0 bases, with 15 bases between them. CDR3 coding DNA: TGTGCCAGCAGACCCGCAGGAGGAGACTCTGGAAACACCATATATTTT. It encodes CASRPAGGDSGNTIYF.

The CDR3 loop reads CASSFGLAGGIADTQYF. CDR3 nucleotide sequence: TGTGCCAGTAGTTTTGGACTAGCGGGGGGTATAGCAGATACGCAGTATTTT. The V gene is TRBV19, the J gene TRBJ2-3, with 14 bases fitting TRBD2. The germline V gene encodes CDR1 LNHDA and CDR2 SQIVND (reference sequence). The CDR3 runs 17 residues. With V trimmed by 5 bases and J by 4 bases, 8 bases remained unmatched.

The chain employs TRBV2 and TRBJ2-7; 8 nucleotides agree with TRBD1. V lost 6 bases, J lost 3 bases, and 7 bases stayed unmatched. This CDR3 has 14 amino acids. CDR1 is SNHLY, CDR2 FYNNEI, per germline. CDR3 amino acids: CASSAGQGYYEQYF. CDR3 bases: TGTGCCAGCAGCGCCGGACAGGGCTACTACGAGCAGTACTTC.

The rearrangement joins TRBV27 to TRBJ2-2; 9 positions match TRBD1. This CDR3 comprises 14 residues. CDR1 and CDR2 (germline): MNHEY, SMNVEV (reference sequence). The ends lost 8 bases at V and 6 bases at J; junction bases unmatched: 7. The CDR3 DNA reads TGTGCCAGCCTCTCCGGGACAGGGTCCGGGGAGCTGTTTTTT. Translating it yields CASLSGTGSGELFF.

The gene calls are TRBV12-3 or TRBV12-4 and TRBJ2-5; no reliable D call. V lost 6 bases, J lost 5 bases, and 7 bases lay in between. CDR3 length equals 11 residues. The CDR3 sequence is CASSDRETQYF. CDR3 nucleotides: TGTGCCAGCAGCGATCGGGAGACCCAGTACTTC.

The chain links TRBV5-1 to TRBJ1-2; no firm D call. This CDR3 is built from 16 residues. Deletions cut 0 bases from V and 6 bases from J, with 18 bases between. Germline V gene sequence: CDR1 SGHRS, CDR2 YFSETQ. The CDR3 bases are TGCGCCAGCAGCTTGGAGCGGCTCGGAGCTGGGGATGGCTACACCTTC. This translates into CASSLERLGAGDGYTF. The full variable domain, rest sourced from reference TRBV5-1 and TRBJ1-2, is KAGVTQTPRYLIKTRGQQVTLSCSPISGHRSVSWYQQTPGQGLQFLFEYFSETQRNKGNFPGRFSGRQFSNSRSEMNVSTLELGDSALYLCASSLERLGAGDGYTFGSGTRLTVV.

The chain employs TRBV12-5 and TRBJ1-1; TRBD1 matches 7 bases. Trimming cost V 4 bases and J 10 bases; bases outside gene matches: 3. In germline, CDR1 is LGHNT, CDR2 FRNRAP. The CDR3 covers 11 residues. In nucleotides, the CDR3 is TGTGCTAGTGGTTCGGGGACAGTAGCTTTCTTT. Translating gives CASGSGTVAFF.

This clone was seen a few times. The CDR3 bases are TGTGCCAGTAGTATGATCGGGACAGGTAGCAATCAGCCCCAGCATTTT. The encoded protein is CASSMIGTGSNQPQHF. The chain has TRBV19 and TRBJ1-5, with 8 bases aligning to TRBD1. The CDR3 runs to 16 residues. V lost 3 bases and J lost 0; bases outside the gene matches: 4. In germline, CDR1 is LNHDA, CDR2 SQIVND (reference sequence).

This chain links TRBV5-1 with TRBJ2-1; TRBD1 agrees at 8 bases. Germline assignment: CDR1 SGHRS and CDR2 YFSETQ. V lost 2 bases, J lost 2 bases, and 9 bases stayed unmatched. The CDR3 length is 17 residues. CDR3 DNA: TGCGCCAGCAGCTTCGGGGGAACAGGGGGACCCTACAATGAGCAGTTCTTC. This codes for CASSFGGTGGPYNEQFF.

The chain links TRBV29-1 to TRBJ2-5; TRBD1 matches 10 bases. The CDR3 has 15 amino acids. Germline loops: CDR1 SQVTM, CDR2 ANQGSEA. With V trimmed by 8 bases and J by 7 bases, 16 bases remained unmatched. The CDR3 region is CSTATGTGDMGTQYF. In nucleotides, the CDR3 is TGCAGCACCGCGACCGGGACAGGGGATATGGGGACCCAGTACTTC.

The chain carries TRBV27 and TRBJ2-2; 11 positions agree with TRBD2. J was trimmed by 5 bases and V by 4 bases; bases with no gene match: 6. The CDR3 is made up of 16 amino acids. Looked up from germline, CDR1 is MNHEY and CDR2 is SMNVEV (reference sequence). The CDR3 spells CASSSLAGGQTGELFF. CDR3 nucleotides: TGTGCCAGCAGTTCCTTAGCGGGGGGGCAAACCGGGGAGCTGTTTTTT.

This chain links TRBV5-8 with TRBJ1-2; D perhaps matches TRBD1 (5 bases). V dropped 0 bases and J dropped 8 bases, with 8 bases sitting between them. CDR1 SGHTS and CDR2 YDEGEE come from the germline V gene. This CDR3 comprises 12 residues. The CDR3 DNA reads as TGTGCCAGCAGCTTGGGCAGGGTCGGCTACACCTTC. This sequence encodes CASSLGRVGYTF.

A single count supports this clone. The CDR3 coding sequence is TGTGCCAGCAGCCCAACCACGGGAGTAGGTGAAAAACTGTTTTTT. Translation: CASSPTTGVGEKLFF. V is TRBV7-8 and J is TRBJ1-4; D gene ambiguous. Trimming removed 5 bases at V and 7 bases at J, with 17 bases between. Germline lookup yields CDR1 SGHVS and CDR2 FQNEAQ. This CDR3 is 15 amino acids long.

To note about this clone: Other DNA variants within this sample encode the same CDR3. The gene calls are TRBV18 and TRBJ1-1; D perhaps matches TRBD1 (5 bases). Germline values: CDR1 KGHSH, CDR2 LQKENI. The CDR3 loop spans 13 amino acids. The germline V and J ends were trimmed by 2 bases and 1 base, with 5 bases remaining between them. The CDR3 DNA is TGTGCCAGCTCACCAAGGGGGAACACTGAAGCTTTCTTT. Its protein product is CASSPRGNTEAFF.

As concerns this clone: Sequence at one end of the junction differs from germline and may be a read error. This chain links TRBV7-9 with TRBJ1-2; the D is unclear. This CDR3 spans 13 amino acids. Germline values: CDR1 SEHNR, CDR2 FQNEAQ (reference sequence). The CDR3 sequence: CASSSPQNYGYAF. The CDR3 DNA follows: TGTGCCAGCAGCTCCCCGCAGAACTATGGCTACGCCTTC.

The chain combines TRBV5-1 with TRBJ2-1; possible D gene TRBD2, 7 bases. The length of the CDR3 is 17 residues. The V and J ends lost 4 bases and 2 bases respectively, with 19 bases between them. Germline V gene data show CDR1 as SGHRS and CDR2 as YFSETQ. DNA of the CDR3: TGCGCCAGCAGCCCGGGGGGCGGGGGCCCCCCCTACAATGAGCAGTTCTTC. Amino acid sequence: CASSPGGGGPPYNEQFF. The full variable domain, rest sourced from reference TRBV5-1 and TRBJ2-1, is KAGVTQTPRYLIKTRGQQVTLSCSPISGHRSVSWYQQTPGQGLQFLFEYFSETQRNKGNFPGRFSGRQFSNSRSEMNVSTLELGDSALYLCASSPGGGGPPYNEQFFGPGTRLTVL.

The V gene is TRBV5-1, the J gene TRBJ2-7; D unresolved. Germline values: CDR1 SGHRS, CDR2 YFSETQ. The V end was cut by 1 base, the J end by 2 bases, with 7 bases between. This CDR3 spans 13 amino acids. The DNA of the CDR3 is TGCGCCAGCAGCTTGAGTACAGCCTACGAGCAGTACTTC. Amino acid sequence: CASSLSTAYEQYF.

As DNA, the CDR3 is TGTGCCAGCAGCCAATGCTTCAGGGATGGCTGCAATCAGCCCCAGCATTTT. Its protein product is CASSQCFRDGCNQPQHF. The V and J genes are TRBV3-1 (or the pseudogene TRBV3-2) and TRBJ1-5; D is possibly TRBD1 (5 bases). This CDR3 contains 17 residues. The germline V gene encodes CDR1 LGHDT and CDR2 YNNKEL (reference sequence). Trimming pared 2 bases from V and 2 bases from J, leaving 16 bases between.

The rearrangement uses TRBV29-1 and TRBJ1-1, with 8 positions matching TRBD1. Germline assignment: CDR1 SQVTM and CDR2 ANQGSEA. J was trimmed by 3 bases and V by 4 bases; bases with no gene match: 7. The CDR3 extends over 14 amino acids. CDR3 sequence reads: CSVAQGAVDTEAFF. CDR3 nucleotide sequence: TGCAGCGTTGCCCAGGGGGCTGTGGACACTGAAGCTTTCTTT.